The entry that follows covers one TCR beta chain sequence. Its antigen is unknown. This entry is derived from a study of post-analysis software for immune sequencing data. Study summary: Some patients lacked subtype; others had relapsing-remitting, secondary progressive or progressive-relapsing disease. Findings and limits, study-wide: Multiple sclerosis patients showed significantly lower normalized Chao1 diversity than controls did. Among roughly 5 TRBV segments more frequent in patients than controls were TRBV5-6, TRBV5-1 and TRBV20-1. The authors found that F measure strongly co-clustered same-batch samples.

Sequencing libraries made from TCR beta cDNA carried unique molecular identifiers. Input amounts of 1 to 10 million T cells were used. These gave about 500,000 cDNA molecules, so each molecule approximated one T cell. TCRdb redid the calling of the PCR reads with MiXCR, one entry per CDR3 protein. The sample records roughly 800,000 distinct CDR3 sequences, less than 35% being singletons. Germline-derived CDR1 and CDR2 are SGHRS and YFSETQ. The CDR3 is 14 amino acids. With 3 bases removed from V and 5 bases from J, the gap between germline ends came to 12 bases. The V call is TRBV5-1, the J call TRBJ1-5; D not certain. Sequenced sample: blood. The clonotype comes from a girl aged 5-17 years with multiple sclerosis. This CDR3 is CASSWAGIDQPQHF. The CDR3 DNA reads as TGCGCCAGCAGCTGGGCGGGGATTGATCAGCCCCAGCATTTT.